This TCR beta chain derives from a study of cytomegalovirus exposure and HLA in healthy donors. Primers for the PCR totalled 60 Vbeta and 13 Jbeta. Sequenced by immunoSEQ multiplex PCR; TCRdb stores in-frame clones only, minus some. The repertoire holds about 62,000 clones, 65% to 75% seen once, with 5% to 6.5% in the top ten. Points from the study as a whole: Among CMV-associated TCR beta chains, most appeared HLA-restricted in a later analysis. A later analysis found TCR association rates differed by HLA locus, highest for DRB1 and lowest for HLA-C. Associated with HLA alleles at 0.05 false discovery rate in a later analysis were 17,000 or so TCR beta sequences.

The CDR3 runs 14 residues. The germline gives CDR1 LGHNA, CDR2 YSLEER. The ends were cut back, 0 bases at V and 1 base at J, with 5 bases in the middle. Participants comprised healthy donors of bone marrow. As for this clone: No antigen is known for it.

J is TRBJ2-3 and V is TRBV4-3; possibly TRBD2 for D (5 bases). The sample taken for sequencing was PBMCs. The TCR comes from a young woman in good health and CMV-seronegative. The CDR3 sequence is CASSQDGGTDTQYF. Here the CDR3 DNA reads TGCGCCAGCAGCCAAGACGGGGGCACAGATACGCAGTATTTT.